This T cell receptor beta chain originates from a study of cytomegalovirus exposure and HLA in healthy donors. Findings and caveats of the study: It was 150 or so TCR beta chains that were listed as cytomegalovirus-associated.

V was pared by 9 bases and J by 2 bases, with 11 bases between. This CDR3 is 12 amino acids long. Germline lookup yields CDR1 ENHRY and CDR2 SYGVKD. This PCR relied on a set of 60 Vbeta primers and 13 Jbeta primers. Method: immunoSEQ multiplex PCR; TCRdb's copy keeps in-frame clones and lacks some. The sample shows about 220,000 clones, 65% to 75% of them seen only once. Concerning this clone itself: The target antigen is unknown.

This receptor was identified in a young woman in good health and CMV-seronegative. The sample comprised PBMCs. V usage is TRBV10-3 and J usage is TRBJ2-7, with D unresolved. Here the CDR3 reads CAIQPTPYEQYF. In DNA form, the CDR3 reads TGTGCCATACAGCCTACTCCCTACGAGCAGTACTTC.